This TCR beta chain was identified in a study of cytomegalovirus exposure and HLA in healthy donors. General study results and limits: The study flagged around 160 TCR beta chains as cytomegalovirus-associated. Reports indicated that the classifier achieved high specificity and sensitivity in diagnosing cytomegalovirus status. Confirmation in vitro established that a few CMV-associated chains were specific for CMV antigens. According to a later analysis, TCR clusters from the first cohort tended to co-occur in the 100 to 150 validation repertoires.

With regard to this clone: Its antigen is unidentified.

Data came from immunoSEQ multiplex PCR; TCRdb stores just in-frame clones and leaves some out. The sample lists 250,000 to 350,000 clones, around 87% occurring once. Germline lookup yields CDR1 SGHVS and CDR2 FNYEAQ. Trimming removed 5 bases from V and 2 bases from J; junction bases left unmatched: 11. The CDR3 runs 18 residues. This chain uses TRBV7-6 with TRBJ2-1; 11 bases fit TRBD2. The clonotype originates from a woman aged 30 to 39 in good health and CMV-seropositive. The sequenced sample consisted of PBMCs. For the CDR3, the DNA is TGTGCCAGCAGCCATTCGACTAGCGGGAAAGGAGCCTACAATGAGCAGTTCTTC. Amino acid sequence: CASSHSTSGKGAYNEQFF. The whole variable domain, remainder taken from reference TRBV7-6 and TRBJ2-1, is GAGVSQSPRYKVTKRGQDVALRCDPISGHVSLYWYRQALGQGPEFLTYFNYEAQQDKSGLPNDRFSAERPEGSISTLTIQRTEQRDSAMYRCASSHSTSGKGAYNEQFFGPGTRLTVL.